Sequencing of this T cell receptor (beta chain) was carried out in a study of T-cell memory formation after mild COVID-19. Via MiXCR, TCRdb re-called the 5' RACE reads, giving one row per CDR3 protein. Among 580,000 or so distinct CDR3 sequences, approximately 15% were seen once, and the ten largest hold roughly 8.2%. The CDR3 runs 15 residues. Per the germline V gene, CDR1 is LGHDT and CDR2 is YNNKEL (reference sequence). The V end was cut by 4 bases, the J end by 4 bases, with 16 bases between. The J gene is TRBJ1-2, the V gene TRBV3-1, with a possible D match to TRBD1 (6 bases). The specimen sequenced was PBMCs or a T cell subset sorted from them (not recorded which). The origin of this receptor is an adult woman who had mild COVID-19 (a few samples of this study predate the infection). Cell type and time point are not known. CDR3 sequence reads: CASSRGGGPPYGYTF. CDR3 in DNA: TGTGCCAGCAGCCGCGGAGGGGGGCCTCCCTATGGCTACACCTTC.